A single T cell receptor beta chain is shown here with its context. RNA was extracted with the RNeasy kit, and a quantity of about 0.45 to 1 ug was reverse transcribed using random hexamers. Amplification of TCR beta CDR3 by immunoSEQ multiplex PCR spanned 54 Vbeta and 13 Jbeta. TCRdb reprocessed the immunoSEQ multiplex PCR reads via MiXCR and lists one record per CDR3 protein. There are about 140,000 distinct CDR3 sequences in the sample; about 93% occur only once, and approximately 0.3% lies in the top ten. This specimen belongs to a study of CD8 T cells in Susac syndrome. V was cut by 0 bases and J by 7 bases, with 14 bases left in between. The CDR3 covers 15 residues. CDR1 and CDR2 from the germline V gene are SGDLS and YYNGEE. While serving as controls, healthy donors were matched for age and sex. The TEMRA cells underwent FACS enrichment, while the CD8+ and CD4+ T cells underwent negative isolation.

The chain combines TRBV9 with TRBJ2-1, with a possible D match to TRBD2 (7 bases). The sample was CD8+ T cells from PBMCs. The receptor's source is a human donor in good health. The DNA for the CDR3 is TGTGCCAGCAGCGTAGAAGGGGGAGGGCATAATGAGCAGTTCTTC. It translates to CASSVEGGGHNEQFF.